Reported below is one TCR beta chain. These data come from a study of human T cells and chemical hapten exposure. MiXCR was run by TCRdb on the RACE reads, yielding one entry per CDR3 protein. Here the sample spans more than 150,000 distinct CDR3 sequences, nearly 30% being singletons. V dropped 2 bases and J dropped 4; count of bases not matched to a gene: 4. CDR1 and CDR2 from the germline V gene are MNHEY and SVGEGT. This CDR3 comprises 15 residues. Time point noted: pre-sensitization, week 0. Treatment in this sample: therapeutic diphenylcyclopropenone sensitization with weekly scalp DPC. This clonotype was obtained from a woman aged 25 to 45 with alopecia areata. Some clones in this sample may be carry-over from other donors' samples. This specimen was whole blood, taken in connection with sensitization to the hapten diphenylcyclopropenone (DPC). The J gene is TRBJ1-5, the V gene TRBV6-2 or TRBV6-3; 8 bases are shared with TRBD1. CDR3 sequence: CASSYVDRGNQPQHF. In DNA form, the CDR3 reads TGTGCCAGCAGTTACGTCGACAGGGGTAATCAGCCCCAGCATTTT.